Each of the 7 T cell receptor beta chains below was sequenced from the same sample in a study of blood T cell repertoires in COVID-19. This table comes from immunoSEQ multiplex PCR, and its TCRdb copy is limited to in-frame clones, with some not included. The table lists about 210,000 clones, about 84% of them singletons, with over 10% in the top ten. The specimen was peripheral blood. The receptors shown here come from a human donor in a cohort sampled during active COVID-19.

This clone came up a few times. The CDR3 loop reads CASSFEGAYSEAFF. The CDR3 DNA is TGTGCCAGCAGCTTCGAGGGGGCCTACTCTGAAGCTTTCTTT. The chain joins TRBV7-6 to TRBJ1-1; 7 bases align to TRBD1. Germline-derived CDR1 and CDR2 are SGHVS and FNYEAQ. V trimming: 3 bases; J trimming: 6 bases; junction bases outside the gene matches: 7. The CDR3 is 14 residues long. Together with reference TRBV7-6 and TRBJ1-1, the CDR3 gives the full variable domain: GAGVSQSPRYKVTKRGQDVALRCDPISGHVSLYWYRQALGQGPEFLTYFNYEAQQDKSGLPNDRFSAERPEGSISTLTIQRTEQRDSAMYRCASSFEGAYSEAFFGQGTRLTVV.

A few counts support this clone. The chain recombines TRBV5-4 with TRBJ1-2; 7 bases fit TRBD1. This CDR3 contains 12 residues. Trimming cost V 3 bases and J 6 bases; bases outside gene matches: 2. Germline CDR1 and CDR2: SGHNT and YYREEE (reference sequence). The DNA for the CDR3 is TGTGCCAGCAGCTCTGACAGGGATGGCTACACCTTC. Residues: CASSSDRDGYTF. Based on the CDR3 plus reference TRBV5-4 and TRBJ1-2, the full variable domain is ETGVTQSPTHLIKTRGQQVTLRCSSQSGHNTVSWYQQALGQGPQFIFQYYREEENGRGNFPPRFSGLQFPNYSSELNVNALELDDSALYLCASSSDRDGYTFGSGTRLTVV.

The rearrangement joins TRBV7-8 to TRBJ1-2, with D possibly being TRBD1 (5 bases). Germline V CDR1 and CDR2: SGHVS, FQNEAQ. Deletions cut 0 bases from V and 0 bases from J, with 5 bases between. There are 14 residues in the CDR3. The CDR3 is CASSLAGANYGYTF. The CDR3 coding sequence is TGTGCCAGCAGCTTAGCAGGGGCTAACTATGGCTACACCTTC.

The rearrangement joins TRBV24-1 to TRBJ2-2; D perhaps matches TRBD2 (5 bases). The V gene's germline CDR1 is KGHDR and CDR2 SFDVKD. The CDR3 spans 14 residues. Deletions cut 9 bases from V and 3 bases from J, with 13 bases between. Written as DNA, the CDR3 is TGTGCCACCTCCCGCGGGTCTCACACCGGGGAGCTGTTTTTT. This encodes CATSRGSHTGELFF.

The chain joins TRBV19 to TRBJ1-1; no definite D call. V was trimmed by 1 base and J by 1 base, leaving 10 bases between them. The V gene's germline CDR1 is LNHDA and CDR2 SQIVND (reference sequence). The length of the CDR3 is 15 residues. This CDR3 reads CASSIVWEGNTEAFF. The DNA of the CDR3 is TGTGCCAGTAGTATAGTGTGGGAGGGGAACACTGAAGCTTTCTTT.

The chain joins TRBV30 to TRBJ1-3; no clear D. The CDR3 is 12 amino acids. The ends were cut back, 3 bases at V and 4 bases at J, with 7 bases in the middle. Germline assignment: CDR1 GTSNPN and CDR2 SVGIG (reference sequence). CDR3 region: CAWSNSGNTIYF. For the CDR3, the DNA is TGTGCCTGGAGCAACAGCGGAAACACCATATATTTT.

This sequence joins TRBV9 and TRBJ2-3; tentatively, D is TRBD2 (7 bases). The CDR3 contains 14 residues. Trimming cost V 4 bases and J 9 bases, with 18 bases left between them. Germline V gene data show CDR1 as SGDLS and CDR2 as YYNGEE. The CDR3 region has the DNA TGTGCCAGCAGCCCTCGGGGAGGGGGAATCACGCAGTATTTT. As protein: CASSPRGGGITQYF.